This is a list of T cell receptor beta chains from one sample in a study of OX40 agonist ivuxolimab in advanced cancers. Libraries were prepared by immunoSEQ multiplex PCR; TCRdb keeps only in-frame clonotypes and omits some of them. Among around 100,000 clones listed, 75% to 90% were seen once. The sample was CD4+ or CD8+ T cells sorted from blood, taken in a trial of the OX40 agonist ivuxolimab. These receptor sequences come from an adult with an advanced solid tumor such as melanoma, head and neck, liver or kidney cancer. CDR3s include the opening cysteine and the closing phenylalanine or tryptophan. The D gene is left open where the match is weak. The size field is filled for only some rows; it gives once, few, many or a size class.

clone size	D gene	V gene	J gene	CDR3 DNA	CDR3 protein
-	TRBD2	TRBV6-1	TRBJ2-5	TGTGCCAGCAAACTAGCGGGGGGAGAGACCCAGTACTTC	CASKLAGGETQYF
-	-	TRBV4-2	TRBJ1-6	TGTGCCAGCAGCCAAGATAAGACAGGCAACGGGTCACCCCTCCACTTT	CASSQDKTGNGSPLHF
-	-	TRBV11-1	TRBJ2-7	TGTGCCAGCAGCCGGACAGATATCTACGAGCAGTACTTC	CASSRTDIYEQYF
-	-	TRBV19	TRBJ1-5	TGTGCCAGTAGTATAGTGCCGAGTAGCAATCAGCCCCAGCATTTT	CASSIVPSSNQPQHF
-	-	TRBV19	TRBJ2-3	TGTGCCAGTAGTATAGGAGGTAGCGGCCCGATGGGGGATACGCAGTATTTT	CASSIGGSGPMGDTQYF
-	TRBD2	TRBV9	TRBJ2-2	TGTGCCAGCAGCGTAGTAGCGGGAGGGCCGACGAACACCGGGGAGCTGTTTTTT	CASSVVAGGPTNTGELFF
-	TRBD1	TRBV7-8	TRBJ1-5	TGTGCCAGCAGCCTGACAGGGGACCAGCCCCAGCATTTT	CASSLTGDQPQHF
-	-	TRBV28	TRBJ1-5	TGTGCCAGCAGTTGGGGATCCTCGGCCCCTAAAAGGTCCCAGCATTTT	CASSWGSSAPKRSQHF
-	TRBD1	TRBV9	TRBJ2-2	TGTGCCAGCAGCCCGAGAGGGGACAGGGGCACCGGGGAGCTGTTTTTT	CASSPRGDRGTGELFF
-	-	TRBV9	TRBJ2-1	TGTGCCAGCAGCGTAGCGGTCGAGGGCAATGAGCAGTTCTTC	CASSVAVEGNEQFF
-	-	TRBV21-1	TRBJ2-7	TGTGCCAGCAGCAGAACCTCAGGGTCCGAGCAGTACTTC	CASSRTSGSEQYF
few	-	TRBV28	TRBJ2-7	TGTGCCAGCAGTTTAGTCGGTGCGGTCCTCCTCGAGCAGTACTTC	CASSLVGAVLLEQYF
-	-	TRBV7-8	TRBJ2-1	TGTGCCAGCAGCTTTGGCGGGTATGAGCAGTTCTTC	CASSFGGYEQFF
-	-	TRBV10-3	TRBJ1-3	TGTGCCATCAGTGATAGGGCTCACAGCTCTGGAAACACCATATATTTT	CAISDRAHSSGNTIYF
-	TRBD1	TRBV25-1	TRBJ2-3	TGTGCCAGCAGTTCCCGGACAGGGGGCTGGTCAGATACGCAGTATTTT	CASSSRTGGWSDTQYF
-	TRBD2	TRBV28	TRBJ2-5	TGTGCCAGCCTACTAGCGGGAGCTCCCACCCAGTACTTC	CASLLAGAPTQYF
-	-	TRBV9	TRBJ1-3	TGTGCCAGCAGCCGGTCGGAGGGGGGAAACACCATATATTTT	CASSRSEGGNTIYF
-	-	TRBV29-1	TRBJ2-5	TGCAGCGTTGTAATCGGTGAGACCCAGTACTTC	CSVVIGETQYF
once	TRBD1	TRBV23-1	TRBJ1-2	TGCGCCAGCAGTCCGGGACAGGGGTTCGGCTACACCTTC	CASSPGQGFGYTF
-	-	TRBV6-4	TRBJ2-1	TGTGCCAGCAGCCGGGACTCGAAGAGGGAGCAGTTCTTC	CASSRDSKREQFF
once	TRBD2	TRBV5-1	TRBJ2-1	TGCGCCAGCAGCTTGATAGGGACTAGCGGGGGCTCCAATGAGCAGTTCTTC	CASSLIGTSGGSNEQFF
-	-	TRBV4-1	TRBJ1-6	TGCGCCAGCAGCCAAGATCTCGGGCAGGGGCGAAATTCACCCCTCCACTTT	CASSQDLGQGRNSPLHF
-	-	TRBV5-1	TRBJ2-7	TGCGCCAGCAGCTTGGCGGGGTACTACGAGCAGTACTTC	CASSLAGYYEQYF
-	-	TRBV6-6	TRBJ1-5	TGTGCCAGCAGTTACGCCGGACAGAAAAATCAGCCCCAGCATTTT	CASSYAGQKNQPQHF
-	-	TRBV6-5	TRBJ2-7	TGTGCCAGCGAGCCTGAGGGGGGGGCGGGGAGGAAGCAGTACTTC	CASEPEGGAGRKQYF
-	-	TRBV9	TRBJ1-2	TGTGCCAGCAGCGTAGGACAGAACTATGGCTACACCTTC	CASSVGQNYGYTF
-	-	TRBV30	TRBJ2-7	TGTGCCTGGAGCCACAGGATAGACAACGAGCAGTACTTC	CAWSHRIDNEQYF
-	-	TRBV4-1	TRBJ1-5	TGCGCCAGCAGCCAAGGATTTGGTCGGGACCGTGGTCAGCCCCAGCATTTT	CASSQGFGRDRGQPQHF
-	TRBD2	TRBV27	TRBJ2-3	TGTGCCAGCAGTTCCGGGACTAGCGGAAATACGCAGTATTTT	CASSSGTSGNTQYF
few	TRBD2	TRBV7-9	TRBJ2-1	TGTGCCAGCAGCTTAGTTAGCGGGGGGGCCTATGAGCAGTTCTTC	CASSLVSGGAYEQFF
-	TRBD2	TRBV7-9	TRBJ2-5	TGTGCCAGCACCGGAGCTAGCGGGAGCCAAGAGACCCAGTACTTC	CASTGASGSQETQYF
once	-	TRBV19	TRBJ1-1	TGTGCCAGTAGTCTGTCGGGCACTGAAGCTTTCTTT	CASSLSGTEAFF
-	-	TRBV10-3	TRBJ2-1	TGTGCCATCAGTGAAAGGTCCAATGAGCAGTTCTTC	CAISERSNEQFF
-	-	TRBV5-8	TRBJ1-2	TGTGCCAGCAGCACTAGCGGGGGATCTGGCTACACCTTC	CASSTSGGSGYTF
-	-	TRBV19	TRBJ2-5	TGTGCCAGTAGTGTACCGTTGCAGGGGACCCAAGAGACCCAGTACTTC	CASSVPLQGTQETQYF
-	-	TRBV7-3	TRBJ2-2	TGTGCCAGCAGCAAAACAGGGTTTAACACCGGGGAGCTGTTTTTT	CASSKTGFNTGELFF